These T cell receptor beta chains were read from a single sample in a study of neurological immune-mediated disorders. Using its own MiXCR run on the 5' RACE reads, TCRdb lists one record per CDR3 protein. The repertoire holds some 30,000 distinct CDR3 sequences, with roughly 15% as singletons. The material sequenced was PBMCs. All receptors derive from a man between 65 and 80 years old in good health. Each CDR3 is given with its conserved first and last residue. D genes are given only for firm matches. Not all rows give a size; the values are once, few, many and, for expanded clones, a class.

v_gene,j_gene,d_gene,len,abundance,CDR3nt,CDR3aa
TRBV4-2,TRBJ1-2,TRBD1,16,many,TGTGCCAGCAGCCCCCTCCCCCGAGACAGGGACTATGGCTACACCTTC,CASSPLPRDRDYGYTF
TRBV14,TRBJ2-5,TRBD2,16,many,TGTGCCAGCAGCCAGAGCGGGGGCTTCGACCAAGAGACCCAGTACTTC,CASSQSGGFDQETQYF
TRBV5-1,TRBJ2-3,TRBD2,14,.,TGCGCCAGCAGCTTGGACAGCGGGAGAGATACGCAGTATTTT,CASSLDSGRDTQYF
TRBV20-1,TRBJ1-1,TRBD1,15,many,TGCAGTGCTAGAAAGACAGGGGTTCAGTGGACTGAAGCTTTCTTT,CSARKTGVQWTEAFF
TRBV3-1,TRBJ2-1,.,14,.,TGTGCCAGCAGCCAGGGAGCATTCTACAATGAGCAGTTCTTC,CASSQGAFYNEQFF
TRBV20-1,TRBJ2-7,TRBD2,15,many,TGCAGTGCTAGGGATAGCGGGGGCCGGGCCTACGAGCAGTACTTC,CSARDSGGRAYEQYF
TRBV28,TRBJ1-4,.,14,many,TGTGCCAGCCGCCCGGGGTCGGCTAATGAAAAACTGTTTTTT,CASRPGSANEKLFF
TRBV7-2,TRBJ2-2,TRBD1,14,many,TGTGCCAGCAGCCGGGACAGCAACACCGGGGAGCTGTTTTTT,CASSRDSNTGELFF
TRBV20-1,TRBJ2-2,.,14,medium-sized,TGCAGTGCTATGGGGGGGCTGGACACCGGGGAGCTGTTTTTT,CSAMGGLDTGELFF
TRBV15,TRBJ2-2,.,15,many,TGTGCCACCAGCAGAGCCACAGTGAACACCGGGGAGCTGTTTTTT,CATSRATVNTGELFF
TRBV4-3,TRBJ2-7,TRBD1,16,many,TGCGCCAGCAGCCAAGAGCTGGGACAGGGTTCCTACGAGCAGTACTTC,CASSQELGQGSYEQYF